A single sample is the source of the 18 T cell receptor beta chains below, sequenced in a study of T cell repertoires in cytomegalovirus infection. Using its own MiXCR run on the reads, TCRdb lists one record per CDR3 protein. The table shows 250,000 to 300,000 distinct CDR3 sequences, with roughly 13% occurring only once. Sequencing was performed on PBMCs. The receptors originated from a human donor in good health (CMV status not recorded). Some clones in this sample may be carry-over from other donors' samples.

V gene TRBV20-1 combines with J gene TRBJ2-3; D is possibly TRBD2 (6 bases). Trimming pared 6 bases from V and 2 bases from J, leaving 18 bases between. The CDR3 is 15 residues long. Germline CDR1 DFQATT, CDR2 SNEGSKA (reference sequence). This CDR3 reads CSAPVGGPTTDTQYF. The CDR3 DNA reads TGCAGTGCCCCCGTGGGGGGACCAACCACAGATACGCAGTATTTT.

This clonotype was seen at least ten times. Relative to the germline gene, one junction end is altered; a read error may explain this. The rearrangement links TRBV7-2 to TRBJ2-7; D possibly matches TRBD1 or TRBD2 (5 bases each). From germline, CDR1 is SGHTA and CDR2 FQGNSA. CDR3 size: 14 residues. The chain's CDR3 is CASSLAGPSYEQYF. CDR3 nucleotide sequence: TGTGCCAGCAGCCTAGCAGGGCCCTCCTACGAGCAGTACTTC.

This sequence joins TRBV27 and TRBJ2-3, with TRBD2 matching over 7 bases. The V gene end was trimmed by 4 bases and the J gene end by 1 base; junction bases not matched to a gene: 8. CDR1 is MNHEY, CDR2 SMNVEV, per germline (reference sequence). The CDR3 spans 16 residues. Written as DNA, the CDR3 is TGTGCCAGCAGTTCCCTCGGCGGGAGAGGCACAGATACGCAGTATTTT. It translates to CASSSLGGRGTDTQYF.

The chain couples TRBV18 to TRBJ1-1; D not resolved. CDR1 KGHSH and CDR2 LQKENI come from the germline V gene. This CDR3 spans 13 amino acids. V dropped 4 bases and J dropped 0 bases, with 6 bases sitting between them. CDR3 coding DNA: TGTGCCAGCTCACAGGTGATGAACACTGAAGCTTTCTTT. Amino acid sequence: CASSQVMNTEAFF.

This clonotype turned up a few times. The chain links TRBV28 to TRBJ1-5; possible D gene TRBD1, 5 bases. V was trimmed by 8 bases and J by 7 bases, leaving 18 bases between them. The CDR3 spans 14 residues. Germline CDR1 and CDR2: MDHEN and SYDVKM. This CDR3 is CASSLGGRGQPQHF. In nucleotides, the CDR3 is TGTGCCAGCTCACTGGGGGGAAGGGGCCAGCCCCAGCATTTT.

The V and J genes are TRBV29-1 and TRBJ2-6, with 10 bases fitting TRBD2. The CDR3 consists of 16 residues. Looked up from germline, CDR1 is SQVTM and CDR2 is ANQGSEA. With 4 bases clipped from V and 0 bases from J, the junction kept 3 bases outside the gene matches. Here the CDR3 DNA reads TGCAGCGTTGGAACTAGCGGGATCTCTGGGGCCAACGTCCTGACTTTC. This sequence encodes CSVGTSGISGANVLTF.

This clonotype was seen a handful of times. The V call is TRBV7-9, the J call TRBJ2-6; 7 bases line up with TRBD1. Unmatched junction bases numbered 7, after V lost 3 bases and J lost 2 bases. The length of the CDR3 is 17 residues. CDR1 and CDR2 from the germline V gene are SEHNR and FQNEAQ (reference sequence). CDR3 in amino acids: CASSFWTGSTGANVLTF. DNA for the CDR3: TGTGCCAGCAGCTTCTGGACAGGCTCTACTGGGGCCAACGTCCTGACTTTC.

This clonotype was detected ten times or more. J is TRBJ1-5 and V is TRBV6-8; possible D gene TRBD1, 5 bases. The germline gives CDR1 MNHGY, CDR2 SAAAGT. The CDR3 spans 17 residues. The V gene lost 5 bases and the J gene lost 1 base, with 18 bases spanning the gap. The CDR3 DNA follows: TGTGCCAGCAGTACCCTAACGGGGCCAGGAAGCAATCAGCCCCAGCATTTT. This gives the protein CASSTLTGPGSNQPQHF.

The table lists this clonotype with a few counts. The CDR3 reads CSAREVGRTDTQYF. CDR3 nucleotides: TGCAGTGCTAGAGAGGTAGGGCGCACAGATACGCAGTATTTT. This sequence joins TRBV20-1 and TRBJ2-3, with no clear D. CDR1 and CDR2 from the germline V gene are DFQATT and SNEGSKA (reference sequence). The CDR3 sequence is 14 residues long. Trimming left V 0 bases short and J 1 base short, with 8 bases between.

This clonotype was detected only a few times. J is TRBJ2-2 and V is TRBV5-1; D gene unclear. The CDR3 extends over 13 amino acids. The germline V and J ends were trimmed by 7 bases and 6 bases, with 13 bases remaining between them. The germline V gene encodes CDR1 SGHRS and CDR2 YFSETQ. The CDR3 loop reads CASQISNAGELFF. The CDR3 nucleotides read TGCGCCAGCCAAATTTCCAACGCCGGGGAGCTGTTTTTT.

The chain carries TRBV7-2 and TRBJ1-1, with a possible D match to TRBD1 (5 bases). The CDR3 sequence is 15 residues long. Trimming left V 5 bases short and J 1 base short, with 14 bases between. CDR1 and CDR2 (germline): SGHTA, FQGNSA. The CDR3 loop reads CASSRAGTSNTEAFF. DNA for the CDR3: TGTGCCAGCAGCCGCGCCGGGACCTCGAACACTGAAGCTTTCTTT.

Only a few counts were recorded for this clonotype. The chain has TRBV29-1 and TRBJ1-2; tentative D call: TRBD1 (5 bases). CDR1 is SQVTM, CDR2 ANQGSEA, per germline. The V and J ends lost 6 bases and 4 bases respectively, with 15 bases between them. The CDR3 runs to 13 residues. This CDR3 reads CSVSDSLSYGYTF. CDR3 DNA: TGCAGCGTCTCCGACAGCCTTAGCTATGGCTACACCTTC.

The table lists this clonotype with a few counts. The CDR3 coding sequence is TGTGCCAGCAGCTTATCGAGGGGGCCTATTAGCGGCCCACAAGAGACCCAGTACTTC. Protein: CASSLSRGPISGPQETQYF. V and J are TRBV11-2 and TRBJ2-5, with D maybe TRBD1 (7 bases). Germline V lookup: CDR1 SGHAT, CDR2 FQNNGV. V lost 2 bases to trimming and J lost 2 bases, with 24 bases between them. The CDR3 length is 19 residues.

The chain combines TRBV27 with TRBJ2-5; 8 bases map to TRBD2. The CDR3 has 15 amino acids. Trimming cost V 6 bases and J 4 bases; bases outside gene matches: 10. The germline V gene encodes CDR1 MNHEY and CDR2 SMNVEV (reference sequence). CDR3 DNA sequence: TGTGCCAGCAGCTCCCCGGGACGGGAGGGAGAGACCCAGTACTTC. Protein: CASSSPGREGETQYF.

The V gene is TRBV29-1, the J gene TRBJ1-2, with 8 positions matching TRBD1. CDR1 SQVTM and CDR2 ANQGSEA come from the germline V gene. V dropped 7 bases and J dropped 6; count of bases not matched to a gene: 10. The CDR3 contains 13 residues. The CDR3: CSGRAGGNDGYTF. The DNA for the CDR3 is TGCAGCGGCCGGGCAGGGGGCAACGATGGCTACACCTTC.

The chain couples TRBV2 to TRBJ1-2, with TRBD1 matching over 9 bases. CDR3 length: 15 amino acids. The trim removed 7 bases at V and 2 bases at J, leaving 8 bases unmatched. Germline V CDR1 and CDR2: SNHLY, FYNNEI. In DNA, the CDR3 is TGTGCCAGCAAAGGTGTGGACAGGGGAAACTATGGCTACACCTTC. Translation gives CASKGVDRGNYGYTF.

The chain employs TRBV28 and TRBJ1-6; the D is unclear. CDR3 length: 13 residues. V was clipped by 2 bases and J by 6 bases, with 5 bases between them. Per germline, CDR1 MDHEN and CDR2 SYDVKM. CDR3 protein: CASSLSFNSPLHF. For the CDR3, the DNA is TGTGCCAGCAGTTTAAGCTTTAATTCACCCCTCCACTTT.

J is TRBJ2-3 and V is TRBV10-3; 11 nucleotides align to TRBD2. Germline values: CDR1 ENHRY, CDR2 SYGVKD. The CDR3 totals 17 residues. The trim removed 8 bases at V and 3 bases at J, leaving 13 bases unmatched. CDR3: CAIPLSSGGRNTDTQYF. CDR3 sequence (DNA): TGTGCCATCCCATTGTCTAGCGGGGGGCGGAATACAGATACGCAGTATTTT.